Listed below are T cell receptor beta chains from one sample, sequenced in a study of shared clonotypes between healthy human individuals. Here immunoSEQ multiplex PCR was the method, and the copy in TCRdb shows in-frame clones only, minus some. The table has under 130,000 clones, roughly 70% seen once. Sequences were obtained from memory CD8+ T cells sorted from blood. All receptors derive from a woman under 40 in good health. Both conserved end residues are part of each CDR3. A D gene is named only where the DNA matches it firmly. Size is stated for part of the rows, as once, few or many counts, or as a class when the clone is expanded.

>TRBJ2-1|TRBV5-1|.|.
TGCGCCAGCAGACATACCTCGGGCAGGGTGAACTACAATGAGCAGTTCTTC
CASRHTSGRVNYNEQFF
>TRBJ2-5|TRBV15|.|few
TGTGCCACCAGCCCCACTTTCGAAGCAGGGACGGCAGAGACCCAGTACTTC
CATSPTFEAGTAETQYF
>TRBJ1-5|TRBV7-8|.|.
TGTGCCAGCAGCTTATTACAGGTGAATCAGCCCCAGCATTTT
CASSLLQVNQPQHF
>TRBJ2-1|TRBV7-6|.|.
TGTGCCAGCAGCGTTCAGGGTGAGCAGTTCTTC
CASSVQGEQFF
>TRBJ2-3|TRBV25-1|.|.
TGTGCCAGCAGTCCCTTTATAAGTGCAGATACGCAGTATTTT
CASSPFISADTQYF
>TRBJ2-3|TRBV7-2|TRBD2|.
TGTGCCAGCAGCTTAGGGGCGGGAGGGGGCAGCACAGATACGCAGTATTTT
CASSLGAGGGSTDTQYF
>TRBJ2-1|TRBV7-3|TRBD2|.
TGTGCCAGCCCCTCTATCGGGGCTGGCGGGAGTTGTAATGAGCAGTTCTTC
CASPSIGAGGSCNEQFF
>TRBJ2-2|TRBV4-2|.|.
TGTGCCAGCACCCGGGACTCCGGGGAGCTGTTTTTT
CASTRDSGELFF
>TRBJ2-7|TRBV6-1|.|.
TGTGCCAGCAGTGAAGGAGGGGTATTGATCGACCACGAGCAGTACTTC
CASSEGGVLIDHEQYF
>TRBJ2-3|TRBV7-8|TRBD1|many
TGTGCCAGCAGCCCCGGATGGGGACAGGACACAGATACGCAGTATTTT
CASSPGWGQDTDTQYF
>TRBJ2-1|TRBV11-2|.|.
TGTGCCAGCAGCTCAGGGTACCCCTCCTACAATGAGCAGTTCTTC
CASSSGYPSYNEQFF
>TRBJ2-3|TRBV15|TRBD1|once
TGTGCCACCAGCAGTTCTGGACAGGGCCTTACAGATACGCAGTATTTT
CATSSSGQGLTDTQYF
>TRBJ2-1|TRBV6-4|TRBD1|.
TGTGCCAGCAGTGACCGGGACAGTTCCTATGAGCAGTTCTTC
CASSDRDSSYEQFF
>TRBJ2-1|TRBV5-4|TRBD2|.
TGTGCCAGCAGCTTCCCTAGCGGGAGGGCCCGGAATGAGCAGTTCTTC
CASSFPSGRARNEQFF
>TRBJ2-5|TRBV9|TRBD2|.
TGTGCCAGCAGCGTACGCCCTGCGGGAGCGGGTGAGACCCAGTACTTC
CASSVRPAGAGETQYF
>TRBJ2-3|TRBV6-4|TRBD2|medium-sized
TGTGCCAGCAGTGAGGGACTAGCCGCAGATACGCAGTATTTT
CASSEGLAADTQYF
>TRBJ2-1|TRBV7-6|TRBD1|.
TGTGCCAGCAGCCTCGGGACAGGGGACATCGATGAGCAGTTCTTC
CASSLGTGDIDEQFF
>TRBJ2-1|TRBV7-8|TRBD2|.
TGTGCCAGCCGATACCTAGCGGGAGGGTACAATGAGCAGTTCTTC
CASRYLAGGYNEQFF
>TRBJ2-2|TRBV9|.|.
TGTGCCAGCAGCGTAGAGAACTTCCCCGGGGAGCTGTTTTTT
CASSVENFPGELFF
>TRBJ1-1|TRBV25-1|TRBD1|once
TGTGCCAGCAGTGAAGTGTTGGTCTGGGAGGGGGCGAACACTGAAGCTTTCTTT
CASSEVLVWEGANTEAFF
>TRBJ2-4|TRBV29-1|.|.
TGCAGCGTTCTGGCTGGCATTCAGTACTTC
CSVLAGIQYF
>TRBJ2-3|TRBV6-4|TRBD2|many
TGTGCCAGCAGTGACTCTCCTAGCGGGAGACCCGATACGCAGTATTTT
CASSDSPSGRPDTQYF
>TRBJ1-1|TRBV5-6|TRBD1|.
TGTGCCAGCAGCTTGAAGGGACAGGGGGCAGGAACTGAAGCTTTCTTT
CASSLKGQGAGTEAFF
>TRBJ2-7|TRBV9|.|once
TGTGCCAGCAGCACACAGCCCGGACGGAGCACCTACGAGCAGTACTTC
CASSTQPGRSTYEQYF
>TRBJ1-1|TRBV29-1|TRBD1|.
TGCAGCTCCAGGGGGCAGGGGGCATCTGAAGCTTTCTTT
CSSRGQGASEAFF
>TRBJ1-2|TRBV19|.|.
TGTGCCAGTAGACACCACCGGGCCCAGCTTTTCTATGGCTACACCTTC
CASRHHRAQLFYGYTF
>TRBJ2-7|TRBV6-5|TRBD2|.
TGTGCCAGCAGTGCGGGACTAGCGGGCAACACCGAGCAGTACTTC
CASSAGLAGNTEQYF
>TRBJ2-1|TRBV25-1|TRBD2|few
TGTGCCAGTCTAGCGGGAGGTTACAATGAGCAGTTCTTC
CASLAGGYNEQFF
>TRBJ2-1|TRBV6-5|TRBD1|.
TGTGCCAGCAGTGACAGGGGCAATGAGCAGTTCTTC
CASSDRGNEQFF
>TRBJ1-5|TRBV5-1|.|.
TGCGCCAGCAGCCTTCAGGGAAATAGCAATCAGCCCCAGCATTTT
CASSLQGNSNQPQHF
>TRBJ2-2|TRBV19|.|.
TGTGCCAGTAGTATAACGTCGCTAATGAACACCGGGGAGCTGTTTTTT
CASSITSLMNTGELFF
>TRBJ1-4|TRBV28|.|.
TGTGCCAGCAGTTATCAGGGTCTTTGGCCCGTGGAAAAACTGTTTTTT
CASSYQGLWPVEKLFF
>TRBJ2-7|TRBV9|.|.
TGTGCCAGCAGCGTAGAGGGGGACGAGCAGTACTTC
CASSVEGDEQYF
>TRBJ2-6|TRBV19|TRBD1|once
TGTGCCAGTAGTATCCCTCGGGACAGCCCCACCTCTGGGGCCAACGTCCTGACTTTC
CASSIPRDSPTSGANVLTF
>TRBJ1-2|TRBV15|TRBD1|.
TGTGCCACCAGCCCGAGACAGGGGGCGCGTAATGGCTACACCTTC
CATSPRQGARNGYTF
>TRBJ2-7|TRBV5-8|.|.
TGTGCCAGCAGCTTGTCTGGCTATACCGAGCAGTACTTC
CASSLSGYTEQYF
>TRBJ1-1|TRBV10-3|TRBD1|few
TGTGCCATGGGACAGACGAACACTGAAGCTTTCTTT
CAMGQTNTEAFF
>TRBJ2-7|TRBV7-8|.|many
TGTGCCAGCAGCCCCGGTGGCAGATCTTACGAGCAGTACTTC
CASSPGGRSYEQYF
>TRBJ2-7|TRBV6-1|TRBD2|.
TGTGCCAGCAGTGCCAGTGGGTTTAGCGGGAGTTACGAGCAGTACTTC
CASSASGFSGSYEQYF
>TRBJ2-7|TRBV5-6|.|.
TGTGCCAGCAGCTCAGGGCCGGCAGTGCACACATCCTACGAGCAGTACTTC
CASSSGPAVHTSYEQYF
>TRBJ1-5|TRBV6-1|.|medium-sized
TGTGCCAGTGAATGGGGGGAGGGCAATCAGCCCCAGCATTTT
CASEWGEGNQPQHF
>TRBJ2-1|TRBV19|.|.
TGTGCCAGTAGTACCCCGACGGTACACTTACCCAATGAGCAGTTCTTC
CASSTPTVHLPNEQFF
>TRBJ1-5|TRBV19|.|many
TGTGCCAGCACAGGGAGTGGCAATCAGCCCCAGCATTTT
CASTGSGNQPQHF
>TRBJ2-1|TRBV14|.|once
TGTGCCAGCAGCCCAGGACTAATCAATGAGCAGTTCTTC
CASSPGLINEQFF
>TRBJ1-2|TRBV2|TRBD1|few
TGTGCCAGCACCGGGACAGATTATGGCTACACCTTC
CASTGTDYGYTF
>TRBJ1-4|TRBV13|TRBD1|.
TGTGCCAGCAGCTTAAAGGGGGCGGATGAAAAACTGTTTTTT
CASSLKGADEKLFF
>TRBJ1-3|TRBV7-6|.|few
TGTGCCAGCAGCTCACTGGAAGCCCCCCATATCTCTGGAAACACCATATATTTT
CASSSLEAPHISGNTIYF
>TRBJ2-7|TRBV27|.|.
TGTGCCAGCACGGAACTAGATGGGGACGAGCAGTACTTC
CASTELDGDEQYF
>TRBJ1-2|TRBV28|.|once
TGTGCCAGCAGTTTCATAGGGCTCTATGGCTACACCTTC
CASSFIGLYGYTF
>TRBJ2-3|TRBV7-3|.|.
TGTGCCAGCAGCTTCTACGGCGGGAGCACAGATACGCAGTATTTT
CASSFYGGSTDTQYF
>TRBJ2-5|TRBV15|.|.
TGTGCCACCAGCAGAGAGGGATCGCGGGAGACCCAGTACTTC
CATSREGSRETQYF
>TRBJ2-1|TRBV10-3|.|.
TGTGCCATCAGTGAGGCCTCATTCTATAGCGGAGCACTCTACAATGAGCAGTTCTTC
CAISEASFYSGALYNEQFF
>TRBJ2-7|TRBV18|TRBD2|few
TGTGCCAGCTCACCTGAAGCGGGAGGGCCTGGCCACGAGCAGTACTTC
CASSPEAGGPGHEQYF
>TRBJ2-7|TRBV28|.|.
TGTGCCAGCATTGGGGGGTACGAGCAGTACTTC
CASIGGYEQYF
>TRBJ1-1|TRBV15|.|.
TGTGCCACCAGCAGCCGAACGGGACTGTGGAACACTGAAGCTTTCTTT
CATSSRTGLWNTEAFF